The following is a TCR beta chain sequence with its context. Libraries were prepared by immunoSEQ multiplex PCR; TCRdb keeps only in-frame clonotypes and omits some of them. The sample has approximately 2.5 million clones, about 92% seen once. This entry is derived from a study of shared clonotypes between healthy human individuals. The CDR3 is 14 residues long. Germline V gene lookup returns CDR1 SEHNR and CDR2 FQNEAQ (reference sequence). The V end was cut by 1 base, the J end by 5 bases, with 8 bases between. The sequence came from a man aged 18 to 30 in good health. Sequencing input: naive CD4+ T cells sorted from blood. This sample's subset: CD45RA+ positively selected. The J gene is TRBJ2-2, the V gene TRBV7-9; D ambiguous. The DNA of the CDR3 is TGTGCCAGCAGCTTAGTCCTTGGGACCGGGGAGCTGTTTTTT. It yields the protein CASSLVLGTGELFF.